This T cell receptor (beta chain) stems from a study of blood T cell repertoires in COVID-19. Overall study: Researchers got acute and convalescent COVID-19 samples from the United States, Italy and Spain. Sources were T cells, B-cell-depleted T cells, or PBMCs; the material itself was cDNA or gDNA.

Original processing methods: Amplifying reference gene primers gave estimates of nucleated cell counts. Some clones are missing from TCRdb's copy, which holds only in-frame ones; the method was immunoSEQ multiplex PCR. V and J calls and clone size are as listed in that table; D and trimming were resolved from the DNA. The table shows over 45,000 clones, with more than 70% occurring only once. The CDR3 loop spans 12 amino acids. The germline V and J ends were trimmed by 3 bases and 5 bases, with 6 bases remaining between them. Germline CDR1 reads SNHLY; CDR2 reads FYNNEI. The chain employs TRBV2 and TRBJ2-3; no clear D gene. The clonotype comes from a man aged 55 to 70 with acute or convalescent COVID-19. Material for sequencing was peripheral blood. The CDR3 DNA is TGTGCCAGCAGTGAGGGCCAAGATACGCAGTATTTT. As protein: CASSEGQDTQYF.